This T cell receptor (beta chain) originates from a study of CXCR3-negative and CXCR3-positive naive CD8 T cells. General study findings and limits: Whereas both naive subsets had comparably high diversity, memory CD8+ cells had much lower diversity. Cryopreserved cells showed partially decreased CXCR3 expression, and most assays used fresh PBMCs. Naive subsets did not differ in surface CD5, and TRB CDR3 properties served to infer TCR strength. Naive cells that were CXCR3-positive had more hydrophobic TRB CDR3s (compared with CXCR3-negative naive cells).

About this clonotype: The antigen is undetermined.

Libraries were UMI-labeled 5' RACE TRB cDNA. With the 5' RACE reads reprocessed, TCRdb shows one record per CDR3 protein and no DNA. The table gives approximately 88,000 distinct CDR3 sequences; the top ten clones make up 0.53% of it. Naive CD8+ T cells displayed a CD45RO-CCR7+CD27+CD95- phenotype. This clonotype was sampled from a human donor in good health. Some clones in this sample may be carry-over from other donors' samples. Sequenced sample: naive CXCR3+ CD8+ T cells from blood. Indicated subset: CD45RO-CCR7+CD27+CD95- naive CD8+ T cells expressing CXCR3 (TNR3+).

Here the CDR3 reads CATSIGRDVWAGYTF. The gene calls are TRBV6-5 and TRBJ1-2; without DNA, the TCRdb call of TRBD1 cannot be checked. In germline, CDR1 is MNHEY, CDR2 SVGAGI. The CDR3 totals 15 residues.